A single sample is the source of the 14 T cell receptor beta chains below, sequenced in a study of T cells after yellow fever vaccination. Via MiXCR, TCRdb re-called the 5' RACE reads, giving one row per CDR3 protein. The sample has around 320,000 distinct CDR3 sequences, roughly 8.7% seen once; the top ten hold about 3.7%. Sequenced material: CD4+ T cells sorted from PBMCs, taken 5 days after the yellow fever booster vaccination. The receptors here all came from a man aged 18 to 29 who received the YFV17D yellow fever vaccine.

The chain carries TRBV20-1 and TRBJ1-6; D remains ambiguous. The CDR3 consists of 13 residues. The ends were cut back, 7 bases at V and 6 bases at J, with 13 bases in the middle. Germline V gene lookup returns CDR1 DFQATT and CDR2 SNEGSKA (reference sequence). The CDR3 DNA reads TGCAGTGTGGCTGGGGTTCCTAATTCACCCCTCCACTTT. Its translation is CSVAGVPNSPLHF.

This chain uses TRBV29-1 with TRBJ2-3; D is tentatively TRBD1 or TRBD2 (5 bases each). Germline V gene lookup returns CDR1 SQVTM and CDR2 ANQGSEA. This CDR3 has 17 residues. V lost 0 bases to trimming and J lost 1 base, with 17 bases between them. DNA of the CDR3: TGCAGCGTTGAAGAAGGGCAGGGAACTAGGGGCACAGATACGCAGTATTTT. As protein: CSVEEGQGTRGTDTQYF.

This clonotype was observed at least ten times. This sequence joins TRBV4-2 and TRBJ1-2; no clear D gene. Trimming shortened V by 0 bases and J by 4 bases, and 15 bases separated the two germline ends. CDR3 length: 16 residues. Germline CDR1 and CDR2: LGHNA and YNFKEQ. The CDR3: CASSQDPTSPGYGYTF. DNA for the CDR3: TGTGCCAGCAGCCAAGATCCGACCTCTCCCGGCTATGGCTACACCTTC.

This clonotype was recorded many times. The rearrangement uses TRBV7-2 and TRBJ2-7; D gene unclear. CDR3 length: 16 amino acids. V lost 4 bases, J lost 5 bases, and 21 bases lay in between. Germline CDR1 reads SGHTA; CDR2 reads FQGNSA. In nucleotides, the CDR3 is TGTGCCAGCAGCTCCACCTGGTCAGGTGCGGTTAACGAGCAGTACTTC. It codes for CASSSTWSGAVNEQYF.

V gene TRBV6-5 combines with J gene TRBJ1-6; D is unclear. Germline values: CDR1 MNHEY, CDR2 SVGAGI. This CDR3 has 15 residues. The ends were cut back, 6 bases at V and 7 bases at J, with 16 bases in the middle. The chain's CDR3 is CASRDPRGPNSPLHF. In nucleotides, the CDR3 is TGTGCCAGCAGAGACCCCCGCGGGCCCAATTCACCCCTCCACTTT.

The table lists this clonotype with many counts. The chain is built from TRBV27 and TRBJ2-7, with 8 bases aligning to TRBD1. Germline CDR1 is MNHEY and CDR2 is SMNVEV (reference sequence). The CDR3 contains 14 residues. V lost 6 bases and J lost 3; bases outside the gene matches: 7. The DNA for the CDR3 is TGTGCCAGCAGCCACCGGGACAGGCGCTACGAGCAGTACTTC. This codes for CASSHRDRRYEQYF.

This clonotype was counted a few times. The J gene is TRBJ1-2, the V gene TRBV18, with 9 bases fitting TRBD1. V trimming: 3 bases; J trimming: 8 bases; junction bases outside the gene matches: 4. The germline V gene encodes CDR1 KGHSH and CDR2 LQKENI. The CDR3 loop spans 13 amino acids. CDR3 protein: CASSPTGGDGYTF. Here the CDR3 DNA reads TGTGCCAGCTCACCGACAGGGGGTGACGGCTACACCTTC.

This clonotype turned up a few times. CDR3 coding DNA: TGTGCCAGCCGAGGGGTCGATGGAGGGGGAAAAACCTACAATGAGCAGTTCTTC. This translates into CASRGVDGGGKTYNEQFF. V usage is TRBV12-3 or TRBV12-4 and J usage is TRBJ2-1, with D possibly being TRBD1 or TRBD2 (6 bases each). V was clipped by 8 bases and J by 2 bases, with 25 bases between them. This CDR3 region has 18 residues.

The table lists this clonotype with many counts. This CDR3 is CASSSLINRGPASNTGELFF. The CDR3 DNA follows: TGTGCCAGCAGTTCTTTGATTAACAGGGGACCCGCTTCGAACACCGGGGAGCTGTTTTTT. The chain is built from TRBV27 and TRBJ2-2; 7 positions match TRBD1. CDR3 length: 20 residues. In germline, CDR1 is MNHEY, CDR2 SMNVEV (reference sequence). Losses at the gene ends were 4 bases for V and 0 bases for J; bases not matched to a gene: 17.

The chain couples TRBV5-5 to TRBJ2-3; D not resolved. The CDR3 length is 12 residues. Germline V CDR1 and CDR2: SGHKS, YYEKEE (reference sequence). V was pared by 5 bases and J by 3 bases, with 7 bases between. The CDR3 loop reads CASRYGTDTQYF. In nucleotides, the CDR3 is TGTGCCAGCAGGTACGGGACAGATACGCAGTATTTT.

This clonotype was picked up a small number of times. This chain connects TRBV7-2 to TRBJ1-5; D gene ambiguous. V lost 1 base and J 4 bases, leaving 14 bases between the germline ends. There are 16 residues in the CDR3. Germline lookup yields CDR1 SGHTA and CDR2 FQGNSA. The DNA of the CDR3 is TGTGCCAGCAGCTTAGATCACGGAAATGGGAATCAGCCCCAGCATTTT. It specifies CASSLDHGNGNQPQHF.

The chain couples TRBV29-1 to TRBJ1-1; tentative D call: TRBD1 (6 bases). Trimming removed 7 bases at V and 1 base at J, with 16 bases between. Looked up from germline, CDR1 is SQVTM and CDR2 is ANQGSEA. The CDR3 runs 14 residues. The CDR3 spells CSAAARTANTEAFF. The CDR3 DNA is TGCAGCGCTGCGGCTCGGACAGCGAACACTGAAGCTTTCTTT.

This clonotype was counted only a few times. The V call is TRBV6-2 or TRBV6-3, the J call TRBJ2-7; D remains ambiguous. CDR3 length equals 13 residues. V was shortened by 6 bases and J by 2 bases, with 11 bases between the two germline ends. Germline CDR1 and CDR2: MNHEY and SVGEGT. This CDR3 reads CASSPDGAYEQYF. The CDR3, as DNA: TGTGCCAGCAGCCCCGACGGAGCCTACGAGCAGTACTTC.

This clonotype was counted only a few times. The rearrangement links TRBV10-3 to TRBJ2-3; 7 nucleotides agree with TRBD2. Germline trimming cut 8 bases from V and 0 bases from J; bases unmatched to any gene: 11. The CDR3 totals 16 residues. CDR1 and CDR2 (germline): ENHRY, SYGVKD. The CDR3 loop reads CAISPAGVRSTDTQYF. The CDR3 DNA sequence: TGTGCCATCTCCCCGGCGGGGGTCAGAAGCACAGATACGCAGTATTTT.